The entry below gives a single TCR beta chain sequence along with its context. Its antigen is not known. Allogeneic regulatory or mature dendritic cells were co-cultured for roughly five days with CFSE-labeled sorted T cells at 1:10. FACS sorted CD4+ or CD8+ T cells into CD45RA+ naive and CD45RO+ memory. This sample was taken from a study of regulatory dendritic cells for organ transplantation. Study conclusions and caveats: Considerable individual heterogeneity was seen in alloreactive memory CD8+ T cells.

Only in-frame clones appear in the TCRdb table, and some are missing; sequencing was by immunoSEQ multiplex PCR. The sample shows 13,000 or so clones, about three fifths of them seen only once. Germline CDR1 is SGHNT and CDR2 is YYREEE (reference sequence). Trimming took 3 bases from V and 8 from J; bases not matched to a gene: 10. This CDR3 is 15 amino acids long. The sequence was collected from a human donor in good health. Specimen: naive CD8+ T cells from blood cultured with dendritic cells. Subset meaning: CD45RA+ naive T cells. The gene calls are TRBV5-4 and TRBJ1-2; 10 bases agree with TRBD1. CDR3: CASSSGTGVIGGYTF. In nucleotides, the CDR3 is TGTGCCAGCAGCTCCGGGACAGGGGTCATAGGAGGCTACACCTTC.